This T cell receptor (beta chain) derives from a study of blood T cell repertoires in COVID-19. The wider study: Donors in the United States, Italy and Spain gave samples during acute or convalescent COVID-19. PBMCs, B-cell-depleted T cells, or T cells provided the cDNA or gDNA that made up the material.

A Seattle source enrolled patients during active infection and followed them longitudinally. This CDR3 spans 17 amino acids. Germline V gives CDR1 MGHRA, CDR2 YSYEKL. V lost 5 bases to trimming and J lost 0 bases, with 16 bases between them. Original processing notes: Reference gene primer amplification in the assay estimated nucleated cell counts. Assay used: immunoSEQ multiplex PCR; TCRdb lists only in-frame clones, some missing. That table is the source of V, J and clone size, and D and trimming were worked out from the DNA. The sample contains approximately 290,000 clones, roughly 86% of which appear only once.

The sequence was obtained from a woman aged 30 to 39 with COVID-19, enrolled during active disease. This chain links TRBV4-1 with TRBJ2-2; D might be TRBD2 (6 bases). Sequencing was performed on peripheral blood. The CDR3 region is CASSYGVGGANTGELFF. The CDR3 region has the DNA TGCGCCAGCAGCTACGGGGTGGGCGGGGCGAACACCGGGGAGCTGTTTTTT.